The entry that follows covers one TCR beta chain sequence. Authors' analysis steps: Amplification of reference gene primers was used by the study to estimate nucleated cell counts. This table comes from immunoSEQ multiplex PCR, and its TCRdb copy is limited to in-frame clones, with some not included. From that table come the V and J calls and clone size; the DNA was used to work out D and trimming. The data show roughly 180,000 clones, with around 87% seen just once and roughly 2.9% held by the top ten. This entry comes from a study of blood T cell repertoires in COVID-19. Germline V gives CDR1 SQVTM, CDR2 ANQGSEA. V gave up 1 base and J gave up 7 bases, with 10 bases separating them. The CDR3 runs 12 residues.

Sequencing input: peripheral blood. This clonotype was obtained from a woman under 40 with active or convalescent COVID-19. The V gene is TRBV29-1, the J gene TRBJ1-2; the D gene is possibly TRBD1 (6 bases). In nucleotides, the CDR3 is TGCAGCGTTGAAGGGGCCAGGGGTGGCTACACCTTC. Its protein is CSVEGARGGYTF. Based on the CDR3 plus reference TRBV29-1 and TRBJ1-2, the full variable domain is SAVISQKPSRDICQRGTSLTIQCQVDSQVTMMFWYRQQPGQSLTLIATANQGSEATYESGFVIDKFPISRPNLTFSTLTVSNMSPEDSSIYLCSVEGARGGYTFGSGTRLTVV.